What follows are 5 T cell receptor gamma chains derived from one specimen sequenced in a study of γδ T cells in repeated Plasmodium falciparum infection. With CATT, TCRdb re-called clones from the multiplex PCR reads. The sample includes around 27,000 gamma-chain clones, roughly 1.4% of them seen just once. Vgamma9/Vdelta2+ and Vdelta2-negative gammadelta T cells were flow-sorted from PBMC for bulk sequencing. The sample comprised gamma-delta T cells from blood. These receptors were obtained from a pool of human donors (malaria-infected and uninfected, not separated).

The table lists this clone with many counts. Translating this DNA gives a protein that differs at residue 5 from the TCRdb one, which belongs to a much larger clone; a read error is likely, and the protein shown is this translation. This chain uses TRGV3 with TRGJ1 or TRGJ2. Assignment of the J gene here rests on matching the DNA to germline, because TCRdb gives none. Per germline, CDR1 VTNTFY and CDR2 YDVSTARD (reference sequence). The CDR3 contains 14 residues. CDR3 sequence: CATWGRKIYYKKLF. The CDR3 bases are TGTGCCACCTGGGGCAGGAAGATTTATTATAAGAAACTCTTT.

Points on this clone: The protein TCRdb gives is from a much larger clone and does not agree with this DNA's translation at residue 9, likely a read error; the protein shown here comes from the DNA. The V gene is TRGV5, the J gene TRGJ1 or TRGJ2. Germline matching of the DNA provided the J gene here, since TCRdb leaves it blank. From germline, CDR1 is VINAFY and CDR2 YDVSNSKD. The CDR3 length is 13 residues. V shed 0 bases and J 8 bases; nucleotides not matched to a gene: 7. CDR3 region: CATWDRPQNKKLF. CDR3 nucleotides: TGTGCCACCTGGGACAGGCCCCAGAATAAGAAACTCTTT.

Details on this clone: TCRdb's listed protein matches a much larger clone and diverges from this DNA's translation at residue 6, likely through a read error; the protein shown comes from the DNA. The rearrangement joins TRGV4 to TRGJ1 or TRGJ2. TCRdb does not report a J gene; here it was assigned by matching the DNA to germline references. The junction had 9 bases not matched to a gene; V was cut back by 3 bases and J by 7 bases. The CDR3 is 13 residues long. Looked up from germline, CDR1 is EGSTGY and CDR2 is YDSYTSSV. In nucleotides, the CDR3 is TGTGCCACCTGGGATAAGTGGCGGTATAAGAAACTCTTT. Translated: CATWDKWRYKKLF.

This clone has at least ten counts. A single base is all that separates this from a far larger clone, so a read error is likely. Other DNA variants within this sample encode the same CDR3. DNA of the CDR3: TGTGCCTTGTGGGCTCCCCAAGAGTTGGGCAAAAAAATCAAGGTATTT. Its translation: CALWAPQELGKKIKVF. The gene calls are TRGV9 and TRGJP. Since TCRdb gives no J gene, matching the DNA to germline was used here to assign it. CDR3 length: 16 amino acids. J was trimmed by 4 bases and V by 5 bases; bases with no gene match: 5. Germline CDR1 reads GITISATS; CDR2 reads ISYDGTV (reference sequence).

This clone was seen at least ten times. The TCRdb protein, from a much larger clone, departs from this DNA's translation at residue 4, likely by read error; the protein shown derives from the DNA. Other DNA sequences from this sample encode an identical CDR3 as well. The chain recombines TRGV3 with TRGJ1 or TRGJ2. TCRdb carries no J gene annotation; the J gene was assigned here by matching the DNA with germline. CDR1 is VTNTFY and CDR2 is YDVSTARD in the germline V gene (reference sequence). The CDR3 runs to 13 residues. This CDR3 is CATRDYRYYKKLF. As DNA, the CDR3 is TGTGCCACCCGGGACTACAGGTATTATAAGAAACTCTTT.